These 30 T cell receptor beta chains originate from one sample sequenced in a study of T cells after yellow fever vaccination (dated by TCRdb to 2018 to 2020). Library preparation was by 5' RACE. Sequencing was carried out with an Illumina HiSeq 2500. TCRdb's own reprocessing of the public reads used fastp at Q25 and MiXCR and kept productive beta chains. Each entry merges the rows of one CDR3 protein and shows their most common DNA and genes. This sample comprises 60,000 to 95,000 distinct CDR3 sequences, around 7.8% of them detected only once. Over 25% of the sample comes from the top ten. The sample's treatment or condition label is to be understood as: live attenuated yellow fever vaccine strain. The starting material was CD8+ T cells sorted from PBMCs, obtained about 10 days after the first yellow fever vaccination. The receptors come from a man aged 18 to 29 who received the YFV17D yellow fever vaccine.

This clonotype was detected once. The chain is built from TRBV7-2 and TRBJ2-1; the match to TRBD1 covers 10 bases. Germline loops: CDR1 SGHTA, CDR2 FQGNSA. The CDR3 is 17 amino acids. V dropped 4 bases and J dropped 2; count of bases not matched to a gene: 8. For the CDR3, the DNA is TGTGCCAGCAGCTCCTCCGGGACAGGGGTCCCCTACAATGAGCAGTTCTTC. Protein: CASSSSGTGVPYNEQFF.

Ten or more counts support this clonotype. The V call is TRBV12-3 or TRBV12-4, the J call TRBJ2-7, with TRBD2 matching over 10 bases. Trimming took 5 bases from V and 1 from J; bases not matched to a gene: 2. The CDR3 loop spans 14 amino acids. CDR3 nucleotides: TGTGCCAGCAGTCCTAGCGGGGGATCCTACGAGCAGTACTTC. It codes for CASSPSGGSYEQYF.

This clonotype occurred many times. The genes are TRBV4-1 and TRBJ1-1; 7 nucleotides agree with TRBD1. After removal of 2 bases from V and 3 bases from J, the junction contained 6 bases not matched to a gene. Germline loops: CDR1 MGHRA, CDR2 YSYEKL. This CDR3 comprises 15 residues. CDR3 DNA: TGCGCCAGCAGCCAAACTAGGGGGCCGTACACTGAAGCTTTCTTT. This translates into CASSQTRGPYTEAFF.

This clonotype came up many times. This chain joins TRBV12-3 or TRBV12-4 and TRBJ2-3; 14 bases map to TRBD2. The trim removed 3 bases at V and 5 bases at J, leaving 1 base unmatched. There are 15 residues in the CDR3. The CDR3 region has the DNA TGTGCCAGCAGTTTGGGACTAGCGGGGGAAGATACGCAGTATTTT. It translates to CASSLGLAGEDTQYF.

This clonotype was counted at least ten times. The CDR3 loop is CASSQTGHAGNTIYF. The CDR3 nucleotides read TGTGCCAGCAGTCAGACAGGGCATGCTGGAAACACCATATATTTT. This chain links TRBV3-1 with TRBJ1-3, with TRBD1 matching 7 bases. J was trimmed by 2 bases and V by 6 bases; bases with no gene match: 7. The germline V gene has CDR1 LGHDT and CDR2 YNNKEL (reference sequence). The CDR3 contains 15 residues.

CDR3 nucleotides: TGCAGTGCTAGACGGACGGTTAACTATGGCTACACCTTC. As protein: CSARRTVNYGYTF. This chain joins TRBV20-1 and TRBJ1-2; D is undetermined. The V end lost 2 bases, the J end lost 1 base, and 8 bases lay between the germline ends. Germline CDR1 DFQATT, CDR2 SNEGSKA (reference sequence). This CDR3 region has 13 residues.

This clonotype occurred a few times. V usage is TRBV7-9 and J usage is TRBJ1-1, with unresolved D. Trimming pared 5 bases from V and 2 bases from J, leaving 15 bases between. The germline CDR1 and CDR2 sequences are SEHNR and FQNEAQ (reference sequence). This CDR3 has 15 residues. The CDR3 coding sequence is TGTGCCAGCAGCAGCTTCGAAACGGGAAACACTGAAGCTTTCTTT. It specifies CASSSFETGNTEAFF.

This clonotype was seen ten or more times. The rearrangement uses TRBV5-6 and TRBJ2-3; D gene ambiguous. Trimming left V 4 bases short and J 1 base short, with 19 bases between. The CDR3 has 17 amino acids. CDR1 and CDR2 (germline): SGHDT, YYEEEE. CDR3 nucleotides: TGTGCCAGCAGCAAGGACGGACCTGGGGTGCGCACAGATACGCAGTATTTT. Residues: CASSKDGPGVRTDTQYF. Full variable domain (remainder filled in from reference TRBV5-6 and TRBJ2-3): DAGVTQSPTHLIKTRGQQVTLRCSPKSGHDTVSWYQQALGQGPQFIFQYYEEEERQRGNFPDRFSGHQFPNYSSELNVNALLLGDSALYLCASSKDGPGVRTDTQYFGPGTRLTVL.

This clonotype has a handful of counts. The genes are TRBV7-9 and TRBJ2-2; D gene uncertain. The V end was cut by 5 bases, the J end by 6 bases, with 13 bases between. The CDR3 runs to 14 residues. Per germline, CDR1 SEHNR and CDR2 FQNEAQ (reference sequence). The CDR3 bases are TGTGCCAGCAGCCCAGGTGTTAGCCCCGGGGAGCTGTTTTTT. Protein: CASSPGVSPGELFF.

J is TRBJ2-7 and V is TRBV11-3; D may match TRBD1 or TRBD2 (6 bases each). The CDR3 length is 14 residues. V was clipped by 5 bases and J by 5 bases, with 16 bases between them. CDR1 and CDR2 from the germline V gene are SGHNT and YENEEA. The CDR3 region is CASSLPGGRDEQYF. The CDR3 DNA sequence: TGTGCCAGCAGCCTTCCCGGGGGCAGGGACGAGCAGTACTTC. The full variable domain, its missing parts supplied by reference TRBV11-3 and TRBJ2-7, is EAGVVQSPRYKIIEKKQPVAFWCNPISGHNTLYWYLQNLGQGPELLIRYENEEAVDDSQLPKDRFSAERLKGVDSTLKIQPAELGDSAVYLCASSLPGGRDEQYFGPGTRLTVT.

The rearrangement joins TRBV9 to TRBJ2-3, with D maybe TRBD1 (5 bases). Trimming stripped 0 bases from V and 0 bases from J, with 14 bases between. Looked up from germline, CDR1 is SGDLS and CDR2 is YYNGEE. There are 17 residues in the CDR3. The CDR3: CASSVGWGGSSTDTQYF. The CDR3 region has the DNA TGTGCCAGCAGCGTAGGCTGGGGCGGTTCAAGCACAGATACGCAGTATTTT.

The sample holds many counts of this clonotype. The chain links TRBV6-5 to TRBJ2-7, with D possibly being TRBD2 (5 bases). The CDR3 is made up of 13 amino acids. V was clipped by 0 bases and J by 6 bases, with 9 bases between them. Per germline, CDR1 MNHEY and CDR2 SVGAGI. The CDR3 bases are TGTGCCAGCAGTTACTCGCGGGTTGGCGAGCAGTACGTC. Translated, it gives CASSYSRVGEQYV.

In its sample, this clonotype was seen a few times. The genes are TRBV19 and TRBJ2-1, with 7 bases identical to TRBD2. The CDR3 covers 13 residues. J gave up 4 bases and V 9 bases, and 6 bases lay outside the gene matches. CDR1 and CDR2 from the germline V gene are LNHDA and SQIVND (reference sequence). As DNA, the CDR3 is TGTGCCAGCAGGGAGGGACGGTACAATGAGCAGTTCTTC. Its translation is CASREGRYNEQFF.

This clonotype was seen many times. This sequence joins TRBV6-2 or TRBV6-3 and TRBJ1-5; maybe TRBD1 (6 bases). V shed 6 bases and J shed 4 bases, with 13 bases lying between them. The germline CDR1 and CDR2 sequences are MNHEY and SVGEGT. The CDR3 consists of 14 residues. The CDR3 nucleotides are TGTGCCAGCAGCTCGACAGGTGGGAATCAGCCCCAGCATTTT. This sequence encodes CASSSTGGNQPQHF.

This clonotype was seen many times. J is TRBJ2-1 and V is TRBV12-3 or TRBV12-4; 14 bases align to TRBD2. The CDR3 contains 14 residues. V was clipped by 10 bases and J by 9 bases; unmatched bases: 8. The DNA for the CDR3 is TGTGCCACCCGACTAGCGGGGGGGCATACTGAGCAGTTCTTC. Protein: CATRLAGGHTEQFF.

Within the sample, this clonotype is medium-sized. Here the CDR3 DNA reads TGTGCCAGCAGTGCCGCACCAGGGGATCGGAATGAGCAGTTCTTC. The encoded protein is CASSAAPGDRNEQFF. This chain uses TRBV25-1 with TRBJ2-1; D is possibly TRBD1 (6 bases). The CDR3 has 15 residues. CDR1 and CDR2 (germline): MGHDK, SYGVNS. V gave up 4 bases and J gave up 7 bases, with 17 bases separating them.

This clonotype was seen at least ten times. This chain links TRBV27 with TRBJ1-4, with unresolved D. The CDR3 extends over 13 amino acids. The V end lost 5 bases, the J end lost 8 bases, and 12 bases lay between the germline ends. Germline V gene lookup returns CDR1 MNHEY and CDR2 SMNVEV (reference sequence). CDR3 in amino acids: CASSRKEEEKLFF. As DNA, the CDR3 is TGTGCCAGCAGTAGAAAAGAGGAAGAAAAACTGTTTTTT.

Ten or more counts support this clonotype. The V call is TRBV12-3 or TRBV12-4, the J call TRBJ2-7, with 7 bases fitting TRBD1. Trimming took 6 bases from V and 3 from J; bases not matched to a gene: 8. The CDR3 loop spans 14 amino acids. Here the CDR3 reads CASSPRDSVYEQYF. For the CDR3, the DNA is TGTGCCAGCAGCCCAAGGGACAGCGTCTACGAGCAGTACTTC.

Worth noting for this clonotype: This sequence may be a read error, since a much larger clone differs from it by one base. The rearrangement uses TRBV6-5 and TRBJ2-3; the D gene is possibly TRBD1 (6 bases). Germline V CDR1 and CDR2: MNHEY, SVGAGI. V lost 2 bases, J lost 2 bases, and 14 bases lay in between. The CDR3 totals 16 residues. The CDR3 DNA follows: TGTGCCAGCAGTTACGGAGTAGACAGGAACACAGATACGCAGTATTTT. This codes for CASSYGVDRNTDTQYF.

This clonotype occurred many times. This chain uses TRBV27 with TRBJ2-1; D is ambiguous. The germline V and J ends were trimmed by 8 bases and 2 bases, with 16 bases remaining between them. The CDR3 extends over 15 amino acids. Per the germline V gene, CDR1 is MNHEY and CDR2 is SMNVEV (reference sequence). This CDR3 is CASARTRRTYNEQFF. The CDR3 nucleotides are TGTGCCAGCGCAAGGACCAGAAGGACCTACAATGAGCAGTTCTTC.

This clonotype was detected only once. Because it lacks the conserved phenylalanine or tryptophan at the end, this CDR3 is likely a read error. The chain links TRBV5-5 to TRBJ2-1, with TRBD2 matching 7 bases. With 4 bases clipped from V and 13 bases from J, the junction kept 14 bases outside the gene matches. This CDR3 has 14 amino acids. Germline CDR1 is SGHKS and CDR2 is YYEKEE (reference sequence). CDR3 nucleotides: TGTGCCAGCAGCCCCGGACTAGTCTCCTGGGAACAGTTCTGC. It encodes CASSPGLVSWEQFC.

The J gene is TRBJ2-5, the V gene TRBV7-9; D not certain. CDR1 SEHNR and CDR2 FQNEAQ come from the germline V gene (reference sequence). This CDR3 is built from 15 residues. Trimming shortened V by 2 bases and J by 2 bases, and 12 bases separated the two germline ends. In DNA, the CDR3 is TGTGCCAGCAGCTTAATTCTCGCGACTCAAGAGACCCAGTACTTC. The encoded protein is CASSLILATQETQYF.

This clonotype was seen a few times. This sequence joins TRBV19 and TRBJ1-1; D perhaps matches TRBD1 (5 bases). Looked up from germline, CDR1 is LNHDA and CDR2 is SQIVND (reference sequence). With 3 bases removed from V and 4 bases from J, the gap between germline ends came to 12 bases. The length of the CDR3 is 14 residues. The CDR3 DNA reads as TGTGCCAGTAGTATCTCTAAGGGGTTCACTGAAGCTTTCTTT. The encoded protein is CASSISKGFTEAFF.

This clonotype was seen ten or more times. The gene calls are TRBV5-6 and TRBJ1-1; D unclear. This CDR3 contains 16 residues. V was pared by 0 bases and J by 3 bases, with 15 bases between. In germline, CDR1 is SGHDT, CDR2 YYEEEE. The CDR3 region is CASSLAPGRWHTEAFF. In DNA form, the CDR3 reads TGTGCCAGCAGCTTGGCCCCTGGCAGGTGGCACACTGAAGCTTTCTTT.

This clonotype was recorded many times. The J gene is TRBJ1-2, the V gene TRBV7-9; the D gene is possibly TRBD1 (5 bases). Germline loops: CDR1 SEHNR, CDR2 FQNEAQ (reference sequence). This CDR3 has 16 residues. V was shortened by 4 bases and J by 4 bases, with 19 bases between the two germline ends. The CDR3 region is CASSSTGTQPRYGYTF. The CDR3 DNA reads as TGTGCCAGCAGCTCAACCGGGACTCAACCCCGCTATGGCTACACCTTC.

The rearrangement uses TRBV7-9 and TRBJ2-7; D is unresolved. Trimming took 7 bases from V and 3 from J, leaving 10 bases between them. The CDR3 length is 12 residues. CDR1 and CDR2 from the germline V gene are SEHNR and FQNEAQ (reference sequence). The CDR3 coding sequence is TGTGCCAGCACCCTAGTCGGCTACGAGCAGTACTTC. Translated, it gives CASTLVGYEQYF.

This clonotype was seen only a few times. The chain is built from TRBV2 and TRBJ2-3; 7 bases are a match to TRBD1. The germline V gene has CDR1 SNHLY and CDR2 FYNNEI. Trimming took 10 bases from V and 0 from J; bases not matched to a gene: 19. This CDR3 is built from 18 residues. The DNA of the CDR3 is TGTGCCATCAGACAGGAAGAGGTCGGGACAGCTAGCACAGATACGCAGTATTTT. This gives the protein CAIRQEEVGTASTDTQYF.

The chain employs TRBV19 and TRBJ1-5, with D perhaps TRBD1 (5 bases). The CDR3 has 15 residues. CDR1 is LNHDA, CDR2 SQIVND, per germline (reference sequence). Trimming took off 5 bases at V and 4 bases at J, with 15 bases between the two ends. The CDR3 DNA is TGTGCCAGTAGTTTGGGGCCCTGGGGGAATCAGCCCCAGCATTTT. This encodes CASSLGPWGNQPQHF.

There are many counts of this clonotype. The J gene is TRBJ2-1, the V gene TRBV9, with 7 bases aligning to TRBD1. Germline assignment: CDR1 SGDLS and CDR2 YYNGEE. This CDR3 spans 15 amino acids. V shed 2 bases, J shed 2 bases, and the junction held 4 bases outside the gene matches. CDR3 bases: TGTGCCAGCAGCGTCAAAGGGGGCGCCTACAATGAGCAGTTCTTC. This encodes CASSVKGGAYNEQFF.

The table lists this clonotype with a few counts. The V call is TRBV9, the J call TRBJ2-7, with D tentatively TRBD1 or TRBD2 (6 bases each). The CDR3 runs to 15 residues. Trimming pared 2 bases from V and 3 bases from J, leaving 15 bases between. Germline values: CDR1 SGDLS, CDR2 YYNGEE. The CDR3 DNA follows: TGTGCCAGCAGCGTGCGGGACAACCTCGTCTACGAGCAGTACTTC. Its translation is CASSVRDNLVYEQYF.